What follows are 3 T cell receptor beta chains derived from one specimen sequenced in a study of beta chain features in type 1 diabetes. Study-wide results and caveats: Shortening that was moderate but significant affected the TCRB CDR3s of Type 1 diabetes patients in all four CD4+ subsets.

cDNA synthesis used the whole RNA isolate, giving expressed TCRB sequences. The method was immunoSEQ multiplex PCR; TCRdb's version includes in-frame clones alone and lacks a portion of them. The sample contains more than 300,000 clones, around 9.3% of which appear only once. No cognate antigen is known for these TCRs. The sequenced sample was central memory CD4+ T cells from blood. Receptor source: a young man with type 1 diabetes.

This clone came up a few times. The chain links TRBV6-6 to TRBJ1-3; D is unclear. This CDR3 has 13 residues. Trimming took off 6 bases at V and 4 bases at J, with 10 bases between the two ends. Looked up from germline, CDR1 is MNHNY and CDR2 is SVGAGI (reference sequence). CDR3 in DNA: TGTGCCAGCAGCCCTAGCGTCGGAAACACCATATATTTT. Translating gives CASSPSVGNTIYF.

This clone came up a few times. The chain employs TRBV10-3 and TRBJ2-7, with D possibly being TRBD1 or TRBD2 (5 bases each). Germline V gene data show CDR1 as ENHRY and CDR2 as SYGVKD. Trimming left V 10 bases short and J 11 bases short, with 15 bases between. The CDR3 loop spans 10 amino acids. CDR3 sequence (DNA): TGTGCCACCAGGGAGAATCTCGAGTACTTC. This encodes CATRENLEYF.

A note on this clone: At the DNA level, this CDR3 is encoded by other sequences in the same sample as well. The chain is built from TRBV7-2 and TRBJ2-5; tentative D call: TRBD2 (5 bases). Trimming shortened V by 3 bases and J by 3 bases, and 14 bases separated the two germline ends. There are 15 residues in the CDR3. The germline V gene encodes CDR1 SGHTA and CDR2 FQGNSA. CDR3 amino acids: CASSLGGRGEETQYF. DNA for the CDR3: TGTGCCAGCAGCTTGGGTGGGAGAGGTGAAGAGACCCAGTACTTC.